Here is one T cell receptor (beta chain) with its context. The antigen is not known. The data were taken from a study of T cell repertoires in cytomegalovirus infection. Across the study: Peptides in the study included HLA-C-restricted and HLA-B-restricted CMV epitopes. It can be stated that public TCR beta signatures indicated CMV infection as well as a matching HLA type.

Study observations and caveats: Cumulated frequencies of public TCR beta families served to identify carriers of CMV plus the relevant HLA. Within the response measured ex vivo, HLA-C-restricted CMV-specific TCR beta clonotypes were dominant.

The CDR3 length is 12 residues. The germline V and J ends were trimmed by 6 bases and 10 bases, with 13 bases remaining between them. CDR1 and CDR2 from the germline V gene are MDHEN and SYDVKM. TCRdb used MiXCR to reprocess the reads, holding one entry per CDR3 protein. Of hundreds of thousands of distinct CDR3 sequences in the sample, just under 30% were seen once. The sequencing used cultured PBMCs, collected from culture after CMV antigen stimulation. The V and J genes are TRBV28 and TRBJ2-1; no definite D call. The receptor's source is a human donor in good health (CMV status not recorded). Some clones in this sample may be carry-over from other donors' samples. CDR3 loop: CASRGLSAEQFF. The CDR3 coding sequence is TGTGCCAGCAGGGGTCTATCGGCAGAGCAGTTCTTC.